Shown below are 16 T cell receptor beta chains from a single sample sequenced in a study of blood T cell repertoires in COVID-19. The repertoire was sequenced with immunoSEQ multiplex PCR; TCRdb's copy has only in-frame clones and lacks some. The sample lists about 170,000 clones, 84% occurring once. What was sequenced was PBMCs or T cells enriched from blood (not recorded which). The origin of the receptors is a man aged 50 or older who had recovered from COVID-19.

This sequence joins TRBV3-1 (or the pseudogene TRBV3-2) and TRBJ1-5; 10 bases agree with TRBD1. The germline gives CDR1 LGHDT, CDR2 YNNKEL (reference sequence). The CDR3 has 16 amino acids. Germline trimming cut 1 base from V and 0 bases from J; bases unmatched to any gene: 0. The CDR3: CASSQGDRGSNQPQHF. The DNA for the CDR3 is TGTGCCAGCAGCCAAGGGGACAGGGGTAGCAATCAGCCCCAGCATTTT.

The CDR3 nucleotides are TGTGCCAGCAGCCAAACAGGGTCTAACTATGGCTACACCTTC. As protein: CASSQTGSNYGYTF. The chain has TRBV3-1 (or the pseudogene TRBV3-2) and TRBJ1-2, with a tentative D call TRBD1 (6 bases). The length of the CDR3 is 14 residues. Trimming removed 2 bases at V and 0 bases at J, with 7 bases between. CDR1 is LGHDT, CDR2 YNNKEL, per germline (reference sequence).

This chain links TRBV2 with TRBJ1-2; D is possibly TRBD1 (6 bases). The CDR3 runs 16 residues. V gave up 4 bases and J gave up 5 bases, with 20 bases separating them. In germline, CDR1 is SNHLY, CDR2 FYNNEI. The CDR3: CASSVGPGAPWYGYTF. CDR3 in DNA: TGTGCCAGCAGTGTTGGGCCAGGGGCACCTTGGTATGGCTACACCTTC.

In its sample, this clone was seen once. The V and J genes are TRBV7-2 and TRBJ2-5, with 9 bases identical to TRBD2. Germline loops: CDR1 SGHTA, CDR2 FQGNSA. This CDR3 is built from 16 residues. V lost 3 bases and J lost 1; bases outside the gene matches: 6. The DNA for the CDR3 is TGTGCCAGCAGCTTTGCGAGCGGGGGGTCCCAAGAGACCCAGTACTTC. Translation gives CASSFASGGSQETQYF.

The chain uses TRBV7-8 and TRBJ1-5; 8 bases are a match to TRBD1. Germline CDR1 and CDR2: SGHVS and FQNEAQ. V gave up 4 bases and J gave up 0 bases; unmatched junction bases: 8. The CDR3 loop spans 17 amino acids. The CDR3 protein is CASSSHRGINSNQPQHF. DNA for the CDR3: TGTGCCAGCAGCTCCCACAGGGGGATAAATAGCAATCAGCCCCAGCATTTT.

This chain uses TRBV23-1 with TRBJ1-4, with a possible D match to TRBD1 (6 bases). TRBV23-1 is identified as an open reading frame with a role that is uncertain. The CDR3 consists of 15 residues. The V gene lost 7 bases and the J gene lost 0 bases, with 12 bases spanning the gap. CDR3 region: CASIIRQATNEKLFF. CDR3 nucleotides: TGCGCCAGCATAATCCGACAGGCAACTAATGAAAAACTGTTTTTT.

This clone was picked up one time. The rearrangement joins TRBV5-1 to TRBJ2-3, with 11 positions matching TRBD2. CDR3 length equals 18 residues. Per germline, CDR1 SGHRS and CDR2 YFSETQ. Losses at the gene ends were 4 bases for V and 3 bases for J; bases not matched to a gene: 13. CDR3 sequence (DNA): TGCGCCAGCAGCCCGAAGGTGGCTAGCGGGGGGTTGACAGATACGCAGTATTTT. Its translation: CASSPKVASGGLTDTQYF.

This clone was detected once. This chain uses TRBV7-2 with TRBJ1-3; 7 bases map to TRBD1. J lost 4 bases, V lost 5 bases, and 8 bases had no gene match. CDR3 size: 15 residues. CDR1 is SGHTA, CDR2 FQGNSA, per germline. The CDR3 protein is CASSPRGVSGNTIYF. CDR3 sequence (DNA): TGTGCCAGCAGCCCCAGGGGGGTCTCCGGAAACACCATATATTTT.

This sequence joins TRBV3-1 (or the pseudogene TRBV3-2) and TRBJ2-1, with D possibly being TRBD2 (7 bases). CDR3 length: 15 amino acids. The V end was cut by 1 base, the J end by 7 bases, with 14 bases between. Germline V gene lookup returns CDR1 LGHDT and CDR2 YNNKEL (reference sequence). The CDR3 protein is CASSQAGGRRNEQFF. In nucleotides, the CDR3 is TGTGCCAGCAGCCAAGCGGGGGGCCGTAGGAATGAGCAGTTCTTC.

V gene TRBV27 combines with J gene TRBJ2-2; 7 bases match TRBD1. The length of the CDR3 is 17 residues. Germline V lookup: CDR1 MNHEY, CDR2 SMNVEV (reference sequence). V shed 7 bases and J 7 bases; nucleotides not matched to a gene: 18. CDR3: CASTLHRDRVRVGELFF. As DNA, the CDR3 is TGTGCCAGCACCTTACACAGGGACAGAGTACGTGTCGGGGAGCTGTTTTTT.

The rearrangement links TRBV5-1 to TRBJ2-1, with 8 bases matching TRBD2. Trimming removed 0 bases from V and 6 bases from J; junction bases left unmatched: 8. Germline V CDR1 and CDR2: SGHRS, YFSETQ. The CDR3 runs 16 residues. The CDR3 DNA is TGCGCCAGCAGCTTGGAAAATAGCGGGGTCCCCAATGAGCAGTTCTTC. Its protein product is CASSLENSGVPNEQFF.

The CDR3 nucleotides are TGTGCCAGCAGTTCAGTGGACAGGGGGCAGGGTACGCAGTATTTT. The encoded protein is CASSSVDRGQGTQYF. The rearrangement uses TRBV6-6 and TRBJ2-3, with TRBD1 identical over 11 bases. Per the germline V gene, CDR1 is MNHNY and CDR2 is SVGAGI (reference sequence). V lost 4 bases to trimming and J lost 8 bases; unmatched junction nucleotides: 8. The CDR3 is made up of 15 amino acids.

CDR3 sequence reads: CASSLADRASGNTIYF. CDR3 DNA sequence: TGCGCCAGCAGCTTGGCCGACAGGGCCTCTGGAAACACCATATATTTT. V is TRBV5-1 and J is TRBJ1-3; 7 bases match TRBD1. The ends lost 0 bases at V and 0 bases at J; junction bases unmatched: 3. Germline V CDR1 and CDR2: SGHRS, YFSETQ. The CDR3 covers 16 residues.

A few counts support this clone. The rearrangement links TRBV28 to TRBJ1-2; a weak D match, TRBD1 (5 bases). There are 13 residues in the CDR3. The germline gives CDR1 MDHEN, CDR2 SYDVKM. The germline V and J ends were trimmed by 6 bases and 1 base, with 9 bases remaining between them. The DNA for the CDR3 is TGTGCCAGCAGGCTCGACAGTAACTATGGCTACACCTTC. It yields the protein CASRLDSNYGYTF.

The chain employs TRBV4-2 and TRBJ2-5; D not certain. V was cut by 1 base and J by 2 bases, with 8 bases left in between. The length of the CDR3 is 14 residues. Germline V gene lookup returns CDR1 LGHNA and CDR2 YNFKEQ. The CDR3 coding sequence is TGTGCCAGCAGCCAAGTTGGTAGACAAGAGACCCAGTACTTC. Protein sequence: CASSQVGRQETQYF.

This clone was recorded only once. This sequence joins TRBV5-6 and TRBJ1-2; D might be TRBD1 (5 bases). The CDR3 is 14 amino acids. Germline V gene data show CDR1 as SGHDT and CDR2 as YYEEEE. Trimming cost V 1 base and J 7 bases, with 14 bases left between them. CDR3 nucleotide sequence: TGTGCCAGCAGCTTGTTCTCAGGGTCTAGTGGCTACACCTTC. Protein sequence: CASSLFSGSSGYTF.